This TCR beta chain was recorded in a study of blood T cell repertoires in COVID-19. V lost 4 bases, J lost 5 bases, and 14 bases lay in between. The CDR3 loop spans 15 amino acids. Germline CDR1 MNHEY, CDR2 SVGAGI. Measured with immunoSEQ multiplex PCR; TCRdb has only the in-frame clones, and not every one. Here the sample spans about 28,000 clones, around 72% being singletons. The material sequenced was peripheral blood. The sequence came from a boy aged 2-15 years with active or convalescent COVID-19. V usage is TRBV6-5 and J usage is TRBJ2-2; D possibly corresponds to TRBD1 (5 bases). CDR3 bases: TGTGCCAGCAGTTTTAGGGGCGCTGGAACCGGGGAGCTGTTTTTT. The encoded protein is CASSFRGAGTGELFF.